Described below is a single T cell receptor (beta chain) sequence and its context. The antigen is unknown. Built from TCR beta cDNA, the libraries had unique molecular identifiers in them. T cells numbering roughly 0.85 to 11 million yielded roughly 0.5 million cDNA molecules. TCRdb processed the PCR reads anew with MiXCR; each CDR3 protein has one entry. The repertoire includes hundreds of thousands of distinct CDR3 sequences, 30% of them detected once, and approximately 0.55% sits in the top ten. These data originate in a study of post-analysis software for immune sequencing data. Trimming shortened V by 4 bases and J by 2 bases, and 8 bases separated the two germline ends. In germline, CDR1 is SGHRS, CDR2 YFSETQ. The CDR3 loop spans 13 amino acids. Study conclusions and caveats: Normalized Chao1 diversity was significantly reduced in patients versus controls. Controls had lower frequencies than patients of a handful of TRBV segments, which included TRBV5-6, TRBV5-1 and TRBV20-1.

The source material was blood. The source is a girl under 18 with multiple sclerosis. The chain employs TRBV5-1 and TRBJ2-3; D is undetermined. CDR3 sequence reads: CASSEAHTDTQYF. CDR3 nucleotide sequence: TGCGCCAGCAGCGAGGCCCACACAGATACGCAGTATTTT.